This T cell receptor (beta chain) was recorded in a study of beta chain features in type 1 diabetes. There are many counts of this clone. Its specificity is not known. General study points: People with Type 1 diabetes carried modestly yet significantly shorter TCRB CDR3s in all four CD4+ subsets. Insertions were fewer and deletions more numerous at VDJ junctions in type 1 diabetes patients. For patients, the naive, central memory and Treg TCRB repertoires appeared more alike than for healthy donors.

This CDR3 spans 14 amino acids. The germline V gene encodes CDR1 SEHNR and CDR2 FQNEAQ (reference sequence). Trimming pared 3 bases from V and 7 bases from J, leaving 15 bases between. The investigators reverse transcribed all of the isolated RNA, so they sequenced expressed TCRB transcripts. The data were produced by immunoSEQ multiplex PCR, yet TCRdb's version contains in-frame clones alone and is incomplete. The sample holds about 290,000 clones; approximately 8% are singletons and the top ten take 0.9% to 1.2%. Heparinised blood was drawn once per donor, averaging around 120 mL. Sequencing was carried out using central memory CD4+ T cells from blood. This TCR was recovered from a woman aged 18-35 years in good health. This sequence joins TRBV7-9 and TRBJ1-1; TRBD1 is a possible D gene (6 bases). DNA of the CDR3: TGTGCCAGCAGCTTCACGGACAGATGGAGTGAAGCTTTCTTT. Its protein product is CASSFTDRWSEAFF.